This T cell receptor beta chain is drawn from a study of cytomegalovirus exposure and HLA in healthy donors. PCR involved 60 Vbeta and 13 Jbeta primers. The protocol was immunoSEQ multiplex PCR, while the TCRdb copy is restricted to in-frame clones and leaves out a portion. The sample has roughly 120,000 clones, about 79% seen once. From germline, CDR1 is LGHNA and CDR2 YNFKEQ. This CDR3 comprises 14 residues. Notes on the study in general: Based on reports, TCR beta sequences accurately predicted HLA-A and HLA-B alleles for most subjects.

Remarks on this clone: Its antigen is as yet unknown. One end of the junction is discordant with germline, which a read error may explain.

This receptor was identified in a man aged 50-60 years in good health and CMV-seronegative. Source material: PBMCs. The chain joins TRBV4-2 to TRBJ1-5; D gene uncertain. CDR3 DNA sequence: TGTGCCAGCAGCCAAGGAGGAGAGAATCGGCCCCAGCATTTT. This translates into CASSQGGENRPQHF.